The 3 T cell receptor beta chains in this list originate from one sample, sequenced in a study of blood T cells in healthy people across ages. Alongside a J-beta primer mix, a sample-barcoded 5' primer served in a second PCR lasting roughly 7 to 12 cycles. TCRdb analysed the 5' RACE reads with MiXCR anew, one entry per CDR3 protein. The sample consists of 850,000 to 950,000 distinct CDR3 sequences, more than 25% of them appearing once. Sequencing input: blood. The receptors originated from an elderly woman in good health.

In nucleotides, the CDR3 is TGTGCCAGCAGTTACTCGAATTTTAGGCCAGCGAGCATGAACACTGAAGCTTTCTTT. This translates into CASSYSNFRPASMNTEAFF. The V gene is TRBV6-5, the J gene TRBJ1-1; D gene uncertain. Per the germline V gene, CDR1 is MNHEY and CDR2 is SVGAGI. The CDR3 spans 19 residues. The V end was cut by 0 bases, the J end by 0 bases, with 20 bases between.

As for this clonotype: Since a much larger clone is just one base distant, this may be a read error. The chain recombines TRBV6-2 or TRBV6-3 with TRBJ1-5; no clear D gene. This CDR3 is built from 14 residues. Germline lookup yields CDR1 MNHEY and CDR2 SVGEGT. CDR3 sequence: CASRSTASSQPQHF. CDR3 nucleotide sequence: TGTGCCAGCAGGTCAACAGCTAGCAGTCAGCCCCAGCATTTT.

The rearrangement uses TRBV6-1 and TRBJ2-7; weak D call: TRBD1 (6 bases). The J call is in doubt because the DNA end fits TRBJ2-5 better. The CDR3 is 16 amino acids. Germline lookup yields CDR1 MNHNS and CDR2 SASEGT. The CDR3 reads CASSALGAGEDETQYF. The CDR3 region has the DNA TGTGCCAGCAGTGCCCTTGGGGCAGGGGAAGATGAGACCCAGTACTTC.